This T cell receptor beta chain was captured by sequencing in a study of blood T cell repertoires in COVID-19. Looking at the study overall: T cells, B-cell-depleted T cells, or PBMCs supplied cDNA or gDNA.

The repertoire was sequenced with immunoSEQ multiplex PCR; TCRdb's copy has only in-frame clones and lacks some. The repertoire includes fewer than 60,000 clones, more than 80% of them detected once, and 6.5% sits in the top ten. Germline CDR1 and CDR2: MNHEY and SMNVEV (reference sequence). V dropped 6 bases and J dropped 1 base, with 12 bases sitting between them. The CDR3 runs to 14 residues. Only one count was recorded for this clone. The clonotype comes from a man aged 55-75 years with acute or convalescent COVID-19. The material sequenced was peripheral blood. V is TRBV27 and J is TRBJ1-2; D call uncertain. This CDR3 is CASRRGPLNYGYTF. The CDR3 nucleotides are TGTGCCAGCAGGAGAGGTCCTCTTAACTATGGCTACACCTTC.